The T cell receptor (beta chain) under discussion was sequenced for a study of blood T cell repertoires in COVID-19. On the study more broadly: In each case, the material was cDNA or gDNA derived from T cells, B-cell-depleted T cells, or PBMCs.

CDR3 length equals 17 residues. The V gene's germline CDR1 is LGHDT and CDR2 YNNKEL (reference sequence). The J segment lost 2 bases and the V segment lost 0 bases, leaving 6 bases of the junction unmatched. In the original processing: Nucleated cell counts were estimated from reference gene primer amplification. The protocol was immunoSEQ multiplex PCR, while the TCRdb copy is restricted to in-frame clones and leaves out a portion. For V, J and clone size, that table is used; D and trimming come from the DNA. The table includes about 130,000 clones, approximately 83% detected once. This clone was recorded once.

The chain links TRBV3-1 (or the pseudogene TRBV3-2) to TRBJ2-3; 9 nucleotides agree with TRBD2. This TCR was recovered from an elderly woman with acute or convalescent COVID-19. The sequenced material came from peripheral blood. CDR3 sequence reads: CASSQEVGGGVTDTQYF. DNA of the CDR3: TGTGCCAGCAGCCAAGAGGTTGGCGGGGGGGTCACAGATACGCAGTATTTT.